The clone carrying this TCR beta chain was found many times. Its target is unknown. TCRdb ran MiXCR on the RT-PCR reads and lists one entry per CDR3 protein. The top ten clones hold roughly a tenth of a sample with more than 450,000 distinct CDR3 sequences, around 11% of them seen once. V was cut by 0 bases and J by 7 bases, with 11 bases left in between. Germline-derived CDR1 and CDR2 are SGHRS and YFSETQ. The CDR3 covers 15 residues. This entry belongs to a study of response to subunit inactivated influenza vaccine. Study observations and caveats: Each seasonal influenza vaccination, the authors suggested, recruits few new T cells.

The TCR sequence derives from a man aged 50-60 years who received an inactivated influenza vaccine. The sample was PBMCs from blood, taken on the day of vaccination. The V call is TRBV5-1, the J call TRBJ1-6; a possible D gene is TRBD1 (5 bases). CDR3 loop: CASSLGGGANSPLHF. CDR3 DNA: TGCGCCAGCAGCTTGGGGGGAGGGGCGAATTCACCCCTCCACTTT.